The rows below give T cell receptor beta chains drawn from one sample of a study of CD8 T cells in ankylosing spondylitis. One entry per CDR3 protein results from TCRdb running MiXCR on the 5' RACE reads. Seen here are 200,000 to 250,000 distinct CDR3 sequences, about a quarter observed once, and the top ten hold roughly 6.7%. What was sequenced was blood, either unsorted or a sorted T cell fraction (not recorded which). These receptors came from a male donor with ankylosing spondylitis or in good health (not recorded which). Both conserved end residues are part of each CDR3. The order of the fields is CDR3 DNA, CDR3 protein, clone size, V gene, D gene, J gene. D genes are given only for firm matches. The size field is filled for only some rows; it gives once, few, many or a size class.

TGCAGTGCCGGTGCGGGAGGTGTCGGGTTCTTC CSAGAGGVGFF NA TRBV20-1 TRBD2 TRBJ2-1
TGTGCCAGTAGTTCGAGGGGCAACAATGAGCAGTTCTTC CASSSRGNNEQFF many TRBV19 NA TRBJ2-1
TGTGCCAGCTCACCACAGTACCAGAAGAACACTGAAGCTTTCTTT CASSPQYQKNTEAFF many TRBV18 NA TRBJ1-1
TGTGCCAGCAGAGCCGGACTAGCGGGAGAGCAGTTCTTC CASRAGLAGEQFF NA TRBV12-3/TRBV12-4 TRBD2 TRBJ2-1
TGCGCCAGCAGCCAAGAGCTGGGACTAGCGGGAGTAGGTGAGCAGTTCTTC CASSQELGLAGVGEQFF many TRBV4-1 TRBD2 TRBJ2-1
TGTGCCATCAGGGAGGACGGAAACAATCAGCCCCAGCATTTT CAIREDGNNQPQHF many TRBV10-3 NA TRBJ1-5
TGCAGCGTTATCGAAACCTCCTACAATGAGCAGTTCTTC CSVIETSYNEQFF many TRBV29-1 NA TRBJ2-1
TGTGCCAGCAGCAAGACAGGGGCGCTTTACGAGCAGTACTTC CASSKTGALYEQYF many TRBV11-2 TRBD1 TRBJ2-7
TGTGCCAGCACGCGGACTCCCCTTTGGTTC CASTRTPLWF many TRBV11-3 NA TRBJ2-5
TGCAGTGCTAGAGCTGGACAGGACAACACAGATACGCAGTATTTT CSARAGQDNTDTQYF few TRBV20-1 TRBD1 TRBJ2-3
TGTGCCAGCAGTTTTCCGGAGATCACAGATACGCAGTATTTT CASSFPEITDTQYF many TRBV12-3/TRBV12-4 NA TRBJ2-3
TGCAGTGCTAGAGAATTCGCCTCGGCGGGGCGCGAGCAGTACTTC CSAREFASAGREQYF NA TRBV20-1 NA TRBJ2-7
TGTTCCAGCAGCTTGGGGGGGAACTATGGCTACACCTTC CSSSLGGNYGYTF NA TRBV5-6 NA TRBJ1-2
TGCGCCAGCAGCCTAGGGACCCGGCCGAACACCGGGGAGCTGTTTTTT CASSLGTRPNTGELFF many TRBV5-1 NA TRBJ2-2
TGTGCCAGCAGCTTATTTGGGACAGGGGAGTGGGAGACCCAGTACTTC CASSLFGTGEWETQYF once TRBV7-2 TRBD1 TRBJ2-5
TGCAGTGCTCGGCAGGGAAGCGAGCAGTACTTC CSARQGSEQYF NA TRBV20-1 NA TRBJ2-7
TGCAGCGTTACAGACACCAACTATGGCTACACCTTC CSVTDTNYGYTF many TRBV29-1 NA TRBJ1-2
TGCAGTGCCCAAGACAGGGAGGAGCAGTACTTC CSAQDREEQYF NA TRBV20-1 TRBD1 TRBJ2-7
TGTGCCGAAGGGGGTGAGCCCCACGAGCAGTACTTC CAEGGEPHEQYF few TRBV7-2 NA TRBJ2-7
TGCAGTGCAATTAGCGGGAGCGTCAATGAGCAGTTCTTC CSAISGSVNEQFF NA TRBV20-1 TRBD2 TRBJ2-1
TGCAGTGCTAGATCCTGGAGACAGGAGACCTACGAGCAGTACTTC CSARSWRQETYEQYF many TRBV20-1 NA TRBJ2-7
TGTGCCTGGAGAGATAGCGGATTGAGCACAGATACGCAGTATTTT CAWRDSGLSTDTQYF NA TRBV30 NA TRBJ2-3
TGTGCCAGCAGTTTGGTAGGGGGCTATGGCTACACCTTC CASSLVGGYGYTF many TRBV12-3/TRBV12-4 NA TRBJ1-2
TGCAGTGCTAGAGACAGGGAATGGACCTACGAGCAGTACTTC CSARDREWTYEQYF many TRBV20-1 NA TRBJ2-7
TGCGCCAGCAGCCAAGCGTCAGAGGGTACCTACGAGCAGTACTTC CASSQASEGTYEQYF many TRBV4-1 NA TRBJ2-7
TGCAGTGCCAGGGGCCAGGGTGCGGGGCCCTACAATGAGCAGTTCTTC CSARGQGAGPYNEQFF once TRBV20-1 NA TRBJ2-1
TGCGCCAGCAGCCAAGAGGGGACAACCTTAAACATTCAGTACTTC CASSQEGTTLNIQYF few TRBV4-1 NA TRBJ2-4
TGCAGTGCTAGAGATGAAGGGGGACCGAGCTATGGCTACACCTTC CSARDEGGPSYGYTF many TRBV20-1 NA TRBJ1-2
TGTGCCAGCGGGACGGCCTACGAGCAGTACTTC CASGTAYEQYF many TRBV12-3/TRBV12-4 NA TRBJ2-7
TGCAGTGCTCCCAAGGGGGGGACTAGCACAGATACGCAGTATTTT CSAPKGGTSTDTQYF many TRBV20-1 NA TRBJ2-3
TGCGCCAGCAGCTTGACGAGGGGCTCTGGAAACACCATATATTTT CASSLTRGSGNTIYF many TRBV5-1 NA TRBJ1-3
TGTGCCAGTAGCCTCAGGAGGGGGCCTCTTCGCACAGATACGCAGTATTTT CASSLRRGPLRTDTQYF NA TRBV19 NA TRBJ2-3
TGTGCCAGCAGCGCACTCCGAGGTAGCGGGAATGAGCAGTTCTTC CASSALRGSGNEQFF NA TRBV9 TRBD2 TRBJ2-1
TGTGCCACCAGCACGGCAAGACAGGGACTCGGCTACACCTTC CATSTARQGLGYTF many TRBV15 TRBD1 TRBJ1-2
TGTGCCAGCAGCTTACAGGGCTCGAGGCCCTACGAGCAGTACTTC CASSLQGSRPYEQYF many TRBV7-9 NA TRBJ2-7
TGCAGTGCTACCAGACAGGGGATGCCCACAGATACGCAGTATTTT CSATRQGMPTDTQYF NA TRBV20-1 TRBD1 TRBJ2-3
TGCAGTGCTAGAGATTGGGGGGAACTAGCGGGAGACCTCTGGGACTACAATGAGCAGTTCTTC CSARDWGELAGDLWDYNEQFF many TRBV20-1 TRBD2 TRBJ2-1
TGCAGCGGAACTGACGGGAACACTGAAGCTTTCTTT CSGTDGNTEAFF NA TRBV29-1 NA TRBJ1-1
TGTGCCAGCAGTATAGGACTAGCGGGAGGACAAGAGACCCAGTACTTC CASSIGLAGGQETQYF NA TRBV3-1 TRBD2 TRBJ2-5
TGCAGTGCCTCCGGACAGGGCGAAGAGACCCAGTACTTC CSASGQGEETQYF many TRBV20-1 TRBD1 TRBJ2-5
TGCGCCAGCAGCCAAGATACTCGATCAGCGTATAGAGGCTACACCTTC CASSQDTRSAYRGYTF many TRBV4-1 NA TRBJ1-2
TGCAGTGCTAGCCGGGACATCCAAGAGACCCAGTACTTC CSASRDIQETQYF NA TRBV20-1 NA TRBJ2-5